This T cell receptor (beta chain) comes out of a study of blood T cell repertoires in COVID-19 (dated by TCRdb to about 2020). Regarding the research as a whole: Samples covering the acute and convalescent phases of COVID-19 were provided by collaborators in the United States, Italy and Spain. The prospective study material was composed of cDNA or gDNA derived from T cells, B-cell-depleted T cells, or PBMCs. Deeply sampled blood TCRbeta repertoires from subjects exposed to, actively infected with, or recovered from COVID-19 were included in the dataset. The repertoires were released in a freely available public database meant as a resource for research on the immune response to SARS-CoV-2. The samples were drawn from the first 160 participants of the ongoing ImmuneRACE study and from about 1,200 subjects provided by 6 global collaborators. The sample metadata nearly always contained a de-identified subject ID, COVID-19 status, age in years and sex. Where HLA class I and class II types were available, the types were taken from metadata supplied by the sample provider, not from assay-based typing. The investigation overall reported the following: The amount of clinical and demographic metadata varied by source and participant and was provided uncurated.

Collaborating institutions collected whole blood in K2EDTA tubes following their own protocols. For TCRbeta analysis, collaborators shipped samples as frozen whole blood, isolated PBMCs, or DNA extracted from either of those sample types. Details on this clone: Its target antigen remains unknown. No base quality information exists; no much larger clone differs at one position.

The immunoSEQ Assay, a bias-controlled multiplex PCR, was used to amplify TCRbeta CDR3 regions from genomic DNA. The authors' analysis ran thus. Within the assay, amplification of reference gene primers was used to estimate how many nucleated cells each sample contained. To quantify the absolute abundance of each unique TCRbeta CDR3 rearrangement, sequence reads were collapsed and filtered. For each sample, productive Simpson clonality was calculated by taking the square root of Simpson's diversity index across productive rearrangements. In TCRdb, the immuneACCESS table is reduced to in-frame sequences with V and J assigned. These tables do not hold every clone; where another copy was compared, an unresolved V gene accounts for under half, and the others remain unexplained. That table gives V, J and clone size, and the DNA gave D and trimming. The sample records fewer than 300,000 clones, around 90% of which are singletons. 9% to 9.5% of the sample is in the top ten clones.

The CDR3 sequence holds 16 residues, the cysteine and phenylalanine included. The retained sequence is limited to the CDR3, 48 bases, with the frame set at the first base. As encoded in the germline V gene, CDR1 is SGHAT while CDR2 is FQNNGV. At the junction V is shortened by 1 base and J by 5 bases, with 14 bases in between. Sequenced material: peripheral blood. The TCR sequence derives from a man in his late teens or twenties with active or convalescent COVID-19. The V gene is TRBV11-2 and the J gene is TRBJ1-4; TRBD1 is a weak D gene call, 6 bases matching. CDR3 reads: CASSLGGGALNEKLFF. In nucleotides, the sequence is TGTGCCAGCAGCTTAGGTGGGGGGGCTCTCAATGAAAAACTGTTTTTT.